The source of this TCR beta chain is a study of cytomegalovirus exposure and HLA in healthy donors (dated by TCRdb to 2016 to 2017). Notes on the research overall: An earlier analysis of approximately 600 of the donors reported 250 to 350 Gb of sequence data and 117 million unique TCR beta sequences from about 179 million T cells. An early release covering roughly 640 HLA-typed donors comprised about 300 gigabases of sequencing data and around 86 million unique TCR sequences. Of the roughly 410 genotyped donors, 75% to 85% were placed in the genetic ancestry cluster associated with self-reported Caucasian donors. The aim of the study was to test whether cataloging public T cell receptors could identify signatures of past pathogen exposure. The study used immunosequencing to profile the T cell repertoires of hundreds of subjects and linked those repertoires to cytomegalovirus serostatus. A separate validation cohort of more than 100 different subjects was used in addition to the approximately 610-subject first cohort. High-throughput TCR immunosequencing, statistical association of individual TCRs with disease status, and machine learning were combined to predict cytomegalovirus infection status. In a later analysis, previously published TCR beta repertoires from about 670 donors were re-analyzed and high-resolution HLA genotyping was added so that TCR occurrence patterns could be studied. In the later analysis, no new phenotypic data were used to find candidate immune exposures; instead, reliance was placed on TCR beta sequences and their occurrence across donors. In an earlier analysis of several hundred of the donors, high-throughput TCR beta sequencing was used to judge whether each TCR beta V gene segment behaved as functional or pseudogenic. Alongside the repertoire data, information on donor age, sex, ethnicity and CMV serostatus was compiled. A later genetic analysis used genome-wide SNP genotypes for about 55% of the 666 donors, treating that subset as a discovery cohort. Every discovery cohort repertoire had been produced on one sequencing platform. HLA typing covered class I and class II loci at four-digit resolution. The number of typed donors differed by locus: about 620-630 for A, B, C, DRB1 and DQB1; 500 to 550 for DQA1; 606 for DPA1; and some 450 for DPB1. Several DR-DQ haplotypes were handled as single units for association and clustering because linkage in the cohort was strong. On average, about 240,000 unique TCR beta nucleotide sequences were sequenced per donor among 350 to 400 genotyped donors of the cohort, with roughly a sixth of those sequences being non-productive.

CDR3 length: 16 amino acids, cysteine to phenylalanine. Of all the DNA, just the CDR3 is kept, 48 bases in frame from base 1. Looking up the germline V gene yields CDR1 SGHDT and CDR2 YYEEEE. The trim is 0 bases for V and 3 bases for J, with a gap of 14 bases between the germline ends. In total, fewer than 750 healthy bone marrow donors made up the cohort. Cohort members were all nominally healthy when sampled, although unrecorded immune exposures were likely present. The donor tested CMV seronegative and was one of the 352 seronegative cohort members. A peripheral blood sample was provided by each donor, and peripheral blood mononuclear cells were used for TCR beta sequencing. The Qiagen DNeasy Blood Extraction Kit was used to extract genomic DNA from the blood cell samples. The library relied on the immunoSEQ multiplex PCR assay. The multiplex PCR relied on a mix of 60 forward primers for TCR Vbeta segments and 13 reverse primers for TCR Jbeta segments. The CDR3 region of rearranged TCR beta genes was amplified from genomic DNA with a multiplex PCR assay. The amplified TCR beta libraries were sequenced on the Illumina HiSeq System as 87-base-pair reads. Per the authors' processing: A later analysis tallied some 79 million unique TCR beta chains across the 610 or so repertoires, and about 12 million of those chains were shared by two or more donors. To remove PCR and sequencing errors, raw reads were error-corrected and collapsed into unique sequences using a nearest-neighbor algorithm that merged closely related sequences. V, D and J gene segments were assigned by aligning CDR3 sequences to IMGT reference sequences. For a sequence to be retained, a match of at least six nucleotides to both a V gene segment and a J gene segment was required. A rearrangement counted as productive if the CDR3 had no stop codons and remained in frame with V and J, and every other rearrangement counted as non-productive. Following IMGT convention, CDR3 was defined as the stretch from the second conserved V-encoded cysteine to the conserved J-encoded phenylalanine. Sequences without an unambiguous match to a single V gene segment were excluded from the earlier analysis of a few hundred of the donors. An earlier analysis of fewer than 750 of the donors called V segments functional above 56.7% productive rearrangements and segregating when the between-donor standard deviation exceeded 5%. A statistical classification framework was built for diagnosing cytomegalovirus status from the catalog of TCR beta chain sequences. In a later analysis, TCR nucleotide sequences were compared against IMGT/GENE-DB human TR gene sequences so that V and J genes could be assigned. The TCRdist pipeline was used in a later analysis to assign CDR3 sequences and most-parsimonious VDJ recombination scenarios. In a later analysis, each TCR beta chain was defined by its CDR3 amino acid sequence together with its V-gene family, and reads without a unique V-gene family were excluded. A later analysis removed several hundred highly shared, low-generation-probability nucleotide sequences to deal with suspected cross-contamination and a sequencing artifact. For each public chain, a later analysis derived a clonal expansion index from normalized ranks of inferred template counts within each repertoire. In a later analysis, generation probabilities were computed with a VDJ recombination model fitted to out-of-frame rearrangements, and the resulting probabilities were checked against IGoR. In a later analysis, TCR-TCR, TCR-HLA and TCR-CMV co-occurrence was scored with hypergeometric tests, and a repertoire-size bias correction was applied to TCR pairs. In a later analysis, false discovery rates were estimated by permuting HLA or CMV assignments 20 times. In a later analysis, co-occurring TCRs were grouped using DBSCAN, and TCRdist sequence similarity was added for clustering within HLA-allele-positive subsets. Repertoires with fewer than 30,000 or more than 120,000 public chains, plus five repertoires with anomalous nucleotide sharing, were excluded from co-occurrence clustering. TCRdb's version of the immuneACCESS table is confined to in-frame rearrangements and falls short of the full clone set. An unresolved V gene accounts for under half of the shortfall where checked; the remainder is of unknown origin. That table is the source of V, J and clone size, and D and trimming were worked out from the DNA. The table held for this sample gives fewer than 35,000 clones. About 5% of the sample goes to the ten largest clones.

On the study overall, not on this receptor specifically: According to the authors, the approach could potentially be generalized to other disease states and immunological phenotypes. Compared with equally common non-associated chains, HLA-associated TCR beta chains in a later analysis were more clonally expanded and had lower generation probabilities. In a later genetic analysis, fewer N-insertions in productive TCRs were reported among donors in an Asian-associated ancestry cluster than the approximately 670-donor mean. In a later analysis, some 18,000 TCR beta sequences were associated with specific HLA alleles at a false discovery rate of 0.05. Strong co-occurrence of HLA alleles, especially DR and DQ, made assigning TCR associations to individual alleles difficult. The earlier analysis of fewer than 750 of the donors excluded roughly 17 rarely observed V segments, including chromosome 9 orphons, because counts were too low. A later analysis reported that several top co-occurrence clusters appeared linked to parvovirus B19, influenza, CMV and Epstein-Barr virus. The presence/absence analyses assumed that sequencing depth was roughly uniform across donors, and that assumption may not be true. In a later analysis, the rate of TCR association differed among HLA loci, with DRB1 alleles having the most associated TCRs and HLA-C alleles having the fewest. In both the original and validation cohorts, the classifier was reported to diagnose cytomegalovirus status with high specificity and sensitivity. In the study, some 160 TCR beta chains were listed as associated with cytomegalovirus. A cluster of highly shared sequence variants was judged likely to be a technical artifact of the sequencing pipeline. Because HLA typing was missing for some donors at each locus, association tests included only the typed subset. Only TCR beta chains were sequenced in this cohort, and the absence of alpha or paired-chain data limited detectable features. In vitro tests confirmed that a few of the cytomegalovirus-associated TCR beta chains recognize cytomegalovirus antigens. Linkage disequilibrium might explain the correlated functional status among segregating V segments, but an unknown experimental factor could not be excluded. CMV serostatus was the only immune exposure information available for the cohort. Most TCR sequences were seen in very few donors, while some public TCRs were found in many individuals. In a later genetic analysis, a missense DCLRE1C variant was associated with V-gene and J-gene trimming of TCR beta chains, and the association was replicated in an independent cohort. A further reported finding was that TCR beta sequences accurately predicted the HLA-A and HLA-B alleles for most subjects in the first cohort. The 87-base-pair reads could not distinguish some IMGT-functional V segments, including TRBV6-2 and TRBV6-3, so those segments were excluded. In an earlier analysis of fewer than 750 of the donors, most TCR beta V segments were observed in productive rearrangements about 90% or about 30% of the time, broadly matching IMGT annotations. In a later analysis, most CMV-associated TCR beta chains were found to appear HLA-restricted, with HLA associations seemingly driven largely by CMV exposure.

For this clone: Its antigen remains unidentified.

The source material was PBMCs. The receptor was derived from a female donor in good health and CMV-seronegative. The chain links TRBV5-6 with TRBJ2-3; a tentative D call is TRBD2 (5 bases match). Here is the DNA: TGTGCCAGCAGCTTGGTCCCGGGAAGTATTACAGATACGCAGTATTTT. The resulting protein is CASSLVPGSITDTQYF.